Described below is a single T cell receptor beta chain sequence and its context. Assay: immunoSEQ multiplex PCR; the TCRdb copy retains only in-frame clones and omits some. The sample comprises more than 75,000 clones, roughly 89% of which are singletons, and approximately 2.1% rests with the top ten. Specified time point: pretreatment peripheral blood. Trimming left V 5 bases short and J 5 bases short, with 5 bases between. This CDR3 has 11 residues. Looked up from germline, CDR1 is WNHNN and CDR2 is SYGVQD (reference sequence). The source of the sample is a study of PD-L1 blockade in urothelial cancer.

Sample: PBMCs, taken around atezolizumab (anti-PD-L1) treatment. The chain employs TRBV10-1 and TRBJ2-3; no reliable D call. This receptor was taken from a man aged 55-75 years with urothelial cancer. The CDR3 bases are TGCGCCAGCAGTTTCCAAGATACGCAGTATTTT. Translated: CASSFQDTQYF.